These 32 T cell receptor beta chains originate from one sample sequenced in a study of T and B cells in COVID-19 patients. TRB rearrangements were amplified by multiplex PCR with BIOMED2 TRB-A/B primers. TCRdb redid the calling of the multiplex PCR reads with MiXCR, one entry per CDR3 protein. The sample shows approximately 11,000 distinct CDR3 sequences, roughly 30% of them seen only once. Blood genomic DNA input for TRB amplification was about 240-550 ng. Sequencing was done on a sample of blood. Receptor source: a human donor with active COVID-19.

In its sample, this clonotype is medium-sized. The chain links TRBV19 to TRBJ2-1; D is possibly TRBD2 (5 bases). V lost 4 bases and J 9 bases, leaving 10 bases between the germline ends. The CDR3 is made up of 12 amino acids. Germline V gene data show CDR1 as LNHDA and CDR2 as SQIVND (reference sequence). CDR3 protein: CASSTDFFEQFF. In DNA form, the CDR3 reads TGTGCCAGTAGTACGGACTTCTTTGAGCAGTTCTTC.

The rearrangement joins TRBV20-1 to TRBJ1-2, with 7 positions matching TRBD1. The germline V gene encodes CDR1 DFQATT and CDR2 SNEGSKA (reference sequence). V lost 2 bases to trimming and J lost 4 bases; unmatched junction nucleotides: 4. This CDR3 region has 13 residues. Here the CDR3 reads CSARFAGGYGYTF. In DNA, the CDR3 is TGCAGTGCTAGATTCGCAGGGGGCTATGGCTACACCTTC.

The chain couples TRBV14 to TRBJ2-1; 7 nucleotides agree with TRBD2. The CDR3 spans 15 residues. The V gene's germline CDR1 is SGHDN and CDR2 FVKESK. The ends lost 3 bases at V and 12 bases at J; junction bases unmatched: 14. This CDR3 reads CASSQGTSASFGQFF. The CDR3 region has the DNA TGTGCCAGCAGCCAGGGTACTAGCGCGTCCTTTGGGCAGTTCTTC.

The chain links TRBV19 to TRBJ2-1, with 12 bases identical to TRBD1. V gave up 5 bases and J gave up 6 bases; unmatched junction bases: 8. The CDR3 covers 16 residues. From germline, CDR1 is LNHDA and CDR2 SQIVND (reference sequence). The CDR3, as DNA: TGTGCCAGTAGTGGGACCGGGACAGGGGGCTCCAATGAGCAGTTCTTC. As protein: CASSGTGTGGSNEQFF.

The rearrangement links TRBV7-4 to TRBJ1-5; weak D call: TRBD1 (5 bases). The CDR3 covers 16 residues. Germline V lookup: CDR1 SGHVT, CDR2 SQSDAQ. V dropped 3 bases and J dropped 6 bases, with 18 bases sitting between them. The CDR3 sequence: CASSFITGGLPQPQHF. CDR3 nucleotide sequence: TGTGCCAGCAGCTTTATAACAGGAGGACTTCCTCAGCCCCAGCATTTT.

This clonotype is medium-sized. The rearrangement joins TRBV11-1 to TRBJ2-3; the D is unclear. V shed 5 bases and J shed 1 base, with 10 bases lying between them. Germline CDR1 and CDR2: SGHAT and FQDESV (reference sequence). This CDR3 comprises 14 residues. The CDR3 DNA sequence: TGTGCCAGCAGCCTCCCCGGCGGCACAGATACGCAGTATTTT. Translation: CASSLPGGTDTQYF. Full variable domain (remainder filled in from reference TRBV11-1 and TRBJ2-3): EAEVAQSPRYKITEKSQAVAFWCDPISGHATLYWYRQILGQGPELLVQFQDESVVDDSQLPKDRFSAERLKGVDSTLKIQPAELGDSAMYLCASSLPGGTDTQYFGPGTRLTVL.

The chain has TRBV5-1 and TRBJ2-2; D might be TRBD1 (6 bases). Trimming removed 0 bases at V and 3 bases at J, with 9 bases between. In germline, CDR1 is SGHRS, CDR2 YFSETQ. The CDR3 has 15 residues. CDR3 protein: CASSLGNRDTGELFF. CDR3 sequence (DNA): TGCGCCAGCAGCTTGGGTAACAGGGACACCGGGGAGCTGTTTTTT.

This clonotype is labeled medium-sized. The chain employs TRBV29-1 and TRBJ2-1; 8 bases agree with TRBD1. With 4 bases clipped from V and 15 bases from J, the junction kept 8 bases outside the gene matches. The germline CDR1 and CDR2 sequences are SQVTM and ANQGSEA. The CDR3 loop spans 11 amino acids. CDR3 amino acids: CSVGEGQGLFF. Here the CDR3 DNA reads TGCAGCGTTGGAGAAGGACAGGGACTGTTCTTC.

Points on this clonotype: The CDR3 does not end in the conserved phenylalanine or tryptophan, so this is likely a read error. The chain recombines TRBV7-6 with TRBJ2-5; 8 positions agree with TRBD2. CDR1 and CDR2 from the germline V gene are SGHVS and FNYEAQ. The CDR3 length is 14 residues. V shed 6 bases, J shed 1 base, and the junction held 4 bases outside the gene matches. The CDR3 sequence: CASRKGLVQETQYL. CDR3 DNA: TGTGCCAGCAGGAAGGGACTAGTCCAAGAGACCCAGTACCTC.

This clonotype was observed a few times. V gene TRBV21-1 combines with J gene TRBJ1-4; TRBD1, the table's D call, was not compared with the DNA. TRBV21-1 is a known pseudogene. The CDR3 runs 15 residues. The CDR3 bases are TGTGCCAGCAGCACCCCCCTGGCCACCCATGAAAAACTGTTTTTT. Translated: CASSTPLATHEKLFF.

This clonotype was picked up a small number of times. The genes are TRBV6-5 and TRBJ2-5; tentatively, D is TRBD1 or TRBD2 (5 bases each). This CDR3 has 16 amino acids. V dropped 4 bases and J dropped 4 bases, with 19 bases sitting between them. Germline CDR1 reads MNHEY; CDR2 reads SVGAGI. CDR3: CASSLDSLRGAETQYF. DNA of the CDR3: TGTGCCAGCAGTTTAGACAGTCTTCGAGGGGCAGAGACCCAGTACTTC.

This chain uses TRBV20-1 with TRBJ1-2; tentative D call: TRBD1 (5 bases). Germline-derived CDR1 and CDR2 are DFQATT and SNEGSKA (reference sequence). The CDR3 is made up of 13 amino acids. V was pared by 6 bases and J by 0 bases, with 11 bases between. The CDR3 sequence: CSATKTANYGYTF. The CDR3 DNA reads TGCAGTGCCACTAAGACAGCTAACTATGGCTACACCTTC.

Judged by abundance, this clonotype is medium-sized. The rearrangement links TRBV19 to TRBJ2-1; 8 nucleotides match TRBD1. The CDR3 consists of 14 residues. J was trimmed by 8 bases and V by 7 bases; bases with no gene match: 10. Per germline, CDR1 LNHDA and CDR2 SQIVND (reference sequence). The CDR3 bases are TGTGCCAGTACGGGGCAGGGGGCACGGGATGAGCAGTTCTTC. Residues: CASTGQGARDEQFF.

By share, this clonotype ranks as medium-sized. The chain links TRBV6-6 to TRBJ2-2; TRBD1 aligns across 8 bases. Losses at the gene ends were 8 bases for V and 2 bases for J; bases not matched to a gene: 7. This CDR3 has 15 amino acids. Germline V gives CDR1 MNHNY, CDR2 SVGAGI (reference sequence). The CDR3 nucleotides are TGTGCCAGCTCCTACAGGGGGTTCAACACCGGGGAGCTGTTTTTT. Its protein product is CASSYRGFNTGELFF.

The chain recombines TRBV4-3 with TRBJ2-6; D might be TRBD2 (5 bases). The germline V gene has CDR1 LGHNA and CDR2 YSLEER. CDR3 length: 22 amino acids. Trimming removed 0 bases at V and 0 bases at J, with 24 bases between. The CDR3 is CASSQDVRGFGRWDSGANVLTF. For the CDR3, the DNA is TGCGCCAGCAGCCAAGATGTACGGGGTTTCGGGCGCTGGGACTCTGGGGCCAACGTCCTGACTTTC.

By frequency in the sample, this clonotype is medium-sized. The chain has TRBV29-1 and TRBJ2-7; perhaps TRBD2 as D (5 bases). The length of the CDR3 is 14 residues. With 4 bases removed from V and 5 bases from J, the gap between germline ends came to 18 bases. Germline V lookup: CDR1 SQVTM, CDR2 ANQGSEA. The CDR3 DNA follows: TGCAGCGTTGGGTGGGGAATAGAGGGTAACGAGCAGTACTTC. It codes for CSVGWGIEGNEQYF.

The chain carries TRBV10-3 and TRBJ2-7; D possibly uses TRBD1 or TRBD2 (6 bases each). The CDR3 totals 14 residues. Trimming took off 2 bases at V and 2 bases at J, with 10 bases between the two ends. CDR1 and CDR2 from the germline V gene are ENHRY and SYGVKD. In DNA, the CDR3 is TGTGCCATCAGTGAGATCGGGGGCGCCTACGAGCAGTACTTC. This sequence encodes CAISEIGGAYEQYF.

By share of the sample, this clonotype is medium-sized. This chain joins TRBV29-1 and TRBJ1-6, with D tentatively TRBD1 (5 bases). V was shortened by 7 bases and J by 7 bases, with 11 bases between the two germline ends. This CDR3 contains 12 residues. Germline lookup yields CDR1 SQVTM and CDR2 ANQGSEA. The CDR3 protein is CSAGLPNSPLHF. The CDR3 coding sequence is TGCAGCGCGGGACTACCAAATTCACCCCTCCACTTT.

On this clonotype itself: A junction boundary mismatches the germline segment, possibly from a read error. The chain couples TRBV18 to TRBJ2-2; 11 positions match TRBD1. The CDR3 is made up of 15 amino acids. CDR1 and CDR2 (germline): KGHSH, LQKENI. The CDR3 protein is CASSPRTGGTVELFF. In DNA, the CDR3 is TGTGCCAGCTCACCCCGGACAGGGGGCACCGTGGAGCTGTTTTTT.

Details on this clonotype: Germline is not matched at one junction end, which may reflect a read error. The J gene is TRBJ2-1, the V gene TRBV4-1; unclear D gene. Germline lookup yields CDR1 MGHRA and CDR2 YSYEKL. CDR3 length equals 15 residues. CDR3 sequence: CASGHGRNSYNEQFF. DNA of the CDR3: TGCGCCAGCGGCCATGGCAGGAACTCCTACAATGAGCAGTTCTTC.

This clonotype has only a few counts. This chain joins TRBV10-3 and TRBJ1-6, with a possible D match to TRBD1 (6 bases). Trimming stripped 7 bases from V and 7 bases from J, with 14 bases between. The CDR3 has 14 amino acids. CDR1 is ENHRY, CDR2 SYGVKD, per germline. CDR3 DNA sequence: TGTGCCATCACGCTACATACAGGGAATTCACCCCTCCACTTT. Encoded protein: CAITLHTGNSPLHF.

By its share, this clonotype is medium-sized. The DNA for the CDR3 is TGTGCCAGTAGTGTGGACGGGGCTTTTAATGAAAAACTGTTTTTT. Amino acid sequence: CASSVDGAFNEKLFF. The chain combines TRBV19 with TRBJ1-4; D may be TRBD1 (5 bases). Germline V gene data show CDR1 as LNHDA and CDR2 as SQIVND (reference sequence). The CDR3 is 15 amino acids. V was shortened by 5 bases and J by 4 bases, with 14 bases between the two germline ends.

The chain employs TRBV20-1 and TRBJ1-5; a possible D gene is TRBD1 (6 bases). Germline V gives CDR1 DFQATT, CDR2 SNEGSKA (reference sequence). This CDR3 contains 13 residues. V lost 6 bases, J lost 1 base, and 10 bases lay in between. CDR3 sequence: CSARTDSNQPQHF. In nucleotides, the CDR3 is TGCAGTGCCAGGACAGACAGCAATCAGCCCCAGCATTTT.

This chain links TRBV4-2 with TRBJ2-6; 8 bases agree with TRBD1. V was clipped by 2 bases and J by 0 bases; unmatched bases: 3. Germline assignment: CDR1 LGHNA and CDR2 YNFKEQ. This CDR3 has 17 residues. The CDR3 DNA follows: TGTGCCAGCAGCCAACAGGGGGCGAGCTCTGGGGCCAACGTCCTGACTTTC. Translating gives CASSQQGASSGANVLTF.

Relative to its sample, this clonotype is medium-sized. The chain combines TRBV5-4 with TRBJ1-3; D remains unclear. The CDR3 has 14 residues. The V end was cut by 1 base, the J end by 2 bases, with 7 bases between. CDR1 is SGHNT, CDR2 YYREEE, per germline (reference sequence). Here the CDR3 DNA reads TGTGCCAGCAGCTTGTGGTCGGCTGGAAACACCATATATTTT. The encoded protein is CASSLWSAGNTIYF.

The chain couples TRBV30 to TRBJ1-6; TRBD1 matches at 10 bases. The CDR3 contains 16 residues. Germline V gene lookup returns CDR1 GTSNPN and CDR2 SVGIG (reference sequence). V lost 5 bases, J lost 2 bases, and 6 bases stayed unmatched. The CDR3 protein is CAWSRGTGAYNSPLHF. The CDR3 DNA follows: TGTGCCTGGTCCCGGGGGACAGGGGCCTATAATTCACCCCTCCACTTT.

This chain uses TRBV20-1 with TRBJ2-5; the match to TRBD2 covers 7 bases. This CDR3 is built from 17 residues. J was trimmed by 3 bases and V by 5 bases; bases with no gene match: 18. Germline loops: CDR1 DFQATT, CDR2 SNEGSKA (reference sequence). CDR3 amino acids: CSADLNPGGFGEETQYF. CDR3 DNA sequence: TGCAGTGCTGATCTCAACCCCGGGGGGTTCGGGGAAGAGACCCAGTACTTC.

The chain employs TRBV20-1 and TRBJ1-1; tentative D call: TRBD1 (6 bases). In germline, CDR1 is DFQATT, CDR2 SNEGSKA (reference sequence). The ends were cut back, 6 bases at V and 6 bases at J, with 14 bases in the middle. The CDR3 is made up of 12 amino acids. CDR3 nucleotide sequence: TGCAGTGCCCCGTTTTCAGGGGCTGAAGCTTTCTTT. Its protein is CSAPFSGAEAFF.

The chain combines TRBV30 with TRBJ2-7; possibly TRBD2 for D (6 bases). CDR1 is GTSNPN and CDR2 is SVGIG in the germline V gene (reference sequence). V was cut by 3 bases and J by 3 bases, with 15 bases left in between. This CDR3 is built from 14 residues. CDR3 sequence (DNA): TGTGCCTGGAGCGGAGGGAGAAAAATCTACGAGCAGTACTTC. This codes for CAWSGGRKIYEQYF.

The chain joins TRBV7-2 to TRBJ2-5, with TRBD1 matching over 10 bases. The J segment lost 6 bases and the V segment lost 3 bases, leaving 4 bases of the junction unmatched. This CDR3 comprises 14 residues. CDR1 and CDR2 from the germline V gene are SGHTA and FQGNSA. In DNA form, the CDR3 reads TGTGCCAGCAGCTTGGACAGGGGGAAACAGACCCAGTACTTC. As protein: CASSLDRGKQTQYF.

The chain carries TRBV6-5 and TRBJ2-7; tentative D call: TRBD1 (8 bases). The V gene lost 5 bases and the J gene lost 5 bases, with 19 bases spanning the gap. The CDR3 runs 15 residues. Per the germline V gene, CDR1 is MNHEY and CDR2 is SVGAGI. The DNA for the CDR3 is TGTGCCAGCAGTCAAGACAGGGGAGGGAACAACGAGCAGTACTTC. As protein: CASSQDRGGNNEQYF.

This clonotype has a handful of counts. This chain links TRBV20-1 with TRBJ2-3; a possible D gene is TRBD1 (6 bases). The ends were cut back, 5 bases at V and 6 bases at J, with 12 bases in the middle. Germline lookup yields CDR1 DFQATT and CDR2 SNEGSKA (reference sequence). The CDR3 spans 12 residues. CDR3 in DNA: TGCAGTGCTTCCACAGGGTTCGATACGCAGTATTTT. Its protein is CSASTGFDTQYF.